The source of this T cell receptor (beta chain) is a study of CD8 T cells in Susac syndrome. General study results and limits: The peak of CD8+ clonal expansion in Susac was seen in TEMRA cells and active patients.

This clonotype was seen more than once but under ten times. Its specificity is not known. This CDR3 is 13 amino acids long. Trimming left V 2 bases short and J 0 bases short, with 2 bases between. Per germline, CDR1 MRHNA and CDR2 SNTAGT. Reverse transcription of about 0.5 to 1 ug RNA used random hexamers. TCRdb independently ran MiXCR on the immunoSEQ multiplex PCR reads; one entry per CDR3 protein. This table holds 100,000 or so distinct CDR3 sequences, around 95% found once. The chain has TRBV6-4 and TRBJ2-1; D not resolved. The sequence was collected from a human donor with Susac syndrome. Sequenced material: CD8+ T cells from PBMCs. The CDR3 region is CASSDSSYNEQFF. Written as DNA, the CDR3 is TGTGCCAGCAGTGACAGCTCCTACAATGAGCAGTTCTTC.